This entry lists 2 T cell receptor beta chains sequenced from one sample in a study of long-term antiretroviral therapy in people with HIV. An immunoSEQ assay, version v3.0, was performed at survey level. This table comes from immunoSEQ multiplex PCR, and its TCRdb copy is limited to in-frame clones, with some not included. The sample yields 9,000 to 13,000 clones, 80% to 90% seen once. The material sequenced was unsorted PBMCs, taken 0.2 years before starting antiretroviral therapy. These receptor sequences come from a woman aged 40 to 55 with HIV.

This rearrangement joins TRBV6-1 to TRBJ1-5; no reliable D call. V lost 3 bases and J lost 4, with 22 bases in between. The CDR3 is 18 residues long. Per the germline V gene, CDR1 is MNHNS and CDR2 is SASEGT. As DNA, the CDR3 is TGTGCCAGCAGTGAGAGTCTTGGACTCAGGCTGGGGAATCAGCCCCAGCATTTT. Residues: CASSESLGLRLGNQPQHF.

The chain links TRBV10-3 to TRBJ2-2; no clear D gene. Germline V gene sequence: CDR1 ENHRY, CDR2 SYGVKD. V lost 10 bases and J 3 bases, leaving 15 bases between the germline ends. The CDR3 extends over 14 amino acids. CDR3: CATDPGHDTGELFF. The CDR3 DNA reads TGTGCCACCGACCCGGGCCACGACACCGGGGAGCTGTTTTTT.